This record looks at one TCR beta chain sequence and its context. This entry is derived from a study of TIL therapy for anti-PD-1-resistant metastatic lung cancer. Noted time point: pre-treatment sample, taken before nivolumab and TIL therapy. This CDR3 region has 13 residues. Germline V gives CDR1 SGHRS, CDR2 YFSETQ. The germline V and J ends were trimmed by 0 bases and 5 bases, with 6 bases remaining between them. The immunoSEQ assay was v3. Measured with immunoSEQ multiplex PCR; TCRdb has only the in-frame clones, and not every one. The sample consists of under 70,000 clones, around four fifths of them appearing once.

The clonotype originates from a person between 25 and 79 years old with non-small cell lung cancer. This sample comprised blood, obtained at baseline. The chain is built from TRBV5-1 and TRBJ2-1; D ambiguous. CDR3: CASSLVVNNEQFF. CDR3 nucleotide sequence: TGCGCCAGCAGCTTGGTCGTTAACAATGAGCAGTTCTTC.